These T cell receptor beta chains were read from a single sample in a study of graft-versus-host responses after intestinal transplantation. These receptors have no known antigen. Using immunoSEQ multiplex PCR, the repertoire was profiled, and TCRdb retains in-frame clones only, with some absent. The sample yields under 95,000 clones, around 90% seen once. Here the sequenced sample was unstimulated CD8+ T cells sorted from spleen or lymph node cells, taken before intestinal transplant. The receptor source for this set is a human donor who received an intestinal transplant. CDR3s include the opening cysteine and the closing phenylalanine or tryptophan. D genes are given only for firm matches.

j_call: TRBJ2-7; v_call: TRBV10-3; d_call: TRBD1; cdr3_aa: CAISESTGMNYEQYF; cdr3_nt: TGTGCCATCAGTGAGTCGACAGGGATGAACTACGAGCAGTACTTC
j_call: TRBJ2-5; v_call: TRBV15; d_call: TRBD1; cdr3_aa: CATSRSGQGAQETQYF; cdr3_nt: TGTGCCACCAGCAGATCGGGACAGGGGGCTCAAGAGACCCAGTACTTC
j_call: TRBJ1-5; v_call: TRBV15; d_call: -; cdr3_aa: CATSRETGRGNQPQHF; cdr3_nt: TGTGCCACCAGCAGGGAAACAGGGAGAGGCAATCAGCCCCAGCATTTT
j_call: TRBJ1-1; v_call: TRBV29-1; d_call: -; cdr3_aa: CSQPQGNTEAFF; cdr3_nt: TGCAGCCAGCCTCAGGGGAACACTGAAGCTTTCTTT
j_call: TRBJ1-5; v_call: TRBV19; d_call: -; cdr3_aa: CPKTGGGYQPQHF; cdr3_nt: TGCCCCAAAACCGGGGGGGGGTATCAGCCCCAGCATTTT
j_call: TRBJ2-7; v_call: TRBV28; d_call: -; cdr3_aa: CASSPQIGYEQYF; cdr3_nt: TGTGCCAGCAGTCCGCAAATCGGGTACGAGCAGTACTTC
j_call: TRBJ1-1; v_call: TRBV5-1; d_call: -; cdr3_aa: CASSLSRGNTEAFF; cdr3_nt: TGCGCCAGCAGCTTGAGCAGGGGTAACACTGAAGCTTTCTTT
j_call: TRBJ2-7; v_call: TRBV19; d_call: TRBD2; cdr3_aa: CASSIGLAGAYEQYF; cdr3_nt: TGTGCCAGTAGTATCGGACTAGCGGGAGCCTACGAGCAGTACTTC
j_call: TRBJ2-1; v_call: TRBV5-6; d_call: -; cdr3_aa: CASSLAYREVGCGQFF; cdr3_nt: TGTGCCAGCAGCTTGGCCTACAGGGAAGTCGGGTGCGGGCAGTTCTTC
j_call: TRBJ2-1; v_call: TRBV27; d_call: -; cdr3_aa: CASSLTDTYNEQFF; cdr3_nt: TGTGCCAGCAGTTTAACCGACACCTACAATGAGCAGTTCTTC
j_call: TRBJ2-3; v_call: TRBV9; d_call: TRBD2; cdr3_aa: CASSPSGTLDPFYF; cdr3_nt: TGTGCCAGCAGCCCCAGCGGGACTCTTGATCCGTTTTATTTT